Following are 19 T cell receptor beta chains from one sample sequenced in a study of long-term antiretroviral therapy in people with HIV (dated by TCRdb to the early 2020s). The immunoSEQ hsTCRB v3.0 assay was used at survey level resolution to sequence the TRB variable region. The table was pulled from immuneACCESS by TCRdb, which kept in-frame rearrangements only. Such tables lose some clones; where checked, under half of the loss comes from unresolved V genes, and the rest has no known cause. Counted in this sample were more than 20,000 clones; around 83% of them appeared once. The ten largest clones capture approximately 4.8% of the sample. This sample comprised unsorted PBMCs, obtained 3 years after starting antiretroviral therapy. The receptors were gathered from a man aged 18 to 30 with HIV.

The chain links TRBV5-6 to TRBJ2-3; D is perhaps TRBD2 (6 bases). Trimming removed 4 bases from V and 3 bases from J, with 24 bases in between. This CDR3 is 18 amino acids long. CDR1 SGHDT and CDR2 YYEEEE come from the germline V gene. The CDR3 protein is CASSPDSLPGVKTDTQYF. The CDR3 region has the DNA TGTGCCAGCAGCCCGGACTCCCTGCCGGGGGTCAAAACAGATACGCAGTATTTT.

The rearrangement uses TRBV30 and TRBJ1-5; unclear D gene. Trimming shortened V by 2 bases and J by 5 bases, and 10 bases separated the two germline ends. CDR1 and CDR2 (germline): GTSNPN, SVGIG (reference sequence). The CDR3 is 13 amino acids. CDR3 residues: CAWSSSQDQPQHF. CDR3 nucleotide sequence: TGTGCCTGGAGTTCCAGCCAAGATCAGCCCCAGCATTTT.

The chain uses TRBV13 and TRBJ2-5, with TRBD2 matching 9 bases. Germline V lookup: CDR1 PRHDT, CDR2 FYEKMQ (reference sequence). Trimming removed 2 bases from V and 5 bases from J; junction bases left unmatched: 9. The CDR3 extends over 16 amino acids. CDR3 nucleotides: TGTGCCAGCAGCTTAAAGGAACTAGCGGGCGGGGAGACCCAGTACTTC. Translating it yields CASSLKELAGGETQYF.

J is TRBJ2-4 and V is TRBV11-2, with D perhaps matching TRBD2 (5 bases). Germline values: CDR1 SGHAT, CDR2 FQNNGV. Deletions cut 3 bases from V and 7 bases from J, with 10 bases between. CDR3 length: 13 residues. CDR3 sequence reads: CASSFFRGNIQYF. CDR3 in DNA: TGTGCCAGCAGCTTCTTTCGCGGGAACATTCAGTACTTC.

The chain uses TRBV13 and TRBJ2-5; 11 bases are a match to TRBD2. The length of the CDR3 is 17 residues. With V trimmed by 0 bases and J by 7 bases, 10 bases remained unmatched. In germline, CDR1 is PRHDT, CDR2 FYEKMQ (reference sequence). CDR3 sequence reads: CASSLGRGTSGWVTQYF. The CDR3, as DNA: TGTGCCAGCAGCTTAGGCAGAGGGACTAGCGGTTGGGTGACCCAGTACTTC. The whole variable domain, remainder taken from reference TRBV13 and TRBJ2-5, is AAGVIQSPRHLIKEKRETATLKCYPIPRHDTVYWYQQGPGQDPQFLISFYEKMQSDKGSIPDRFSAQQFSDYHSELNMSSLELGDSALYFCASSLGRGTSGWVTQYFGPGTRLLVL.

V and J are TRBV6-1 and TRBJ2-3; D may be TRBD1 or TRBD2 (6 bases each). Trimming removed 10 bases at V and 6 bases at J, with 17 bases between. The CDR3 has 13 amino acids. Per the germline V gene, CDR1 is MNHNS and CDR2 is SASEGT. The CDR3 region is CANSWGAFDTQYF. The CDR3 nucleotides read TGTGCCAACTCATGGGGGGCCTTCGATACGCAGTATTTT.

The V and J genes are TRBV28 and TRBJ1-1; D is unclear. Trimming shortened V by 3 bases and J by 3 bases, and 11 bases separated the two germline ends. This CDR3 has 14 amino acids. Germline CDR1 MDHEN, CDR2 SYDVKM. The CDR3 protein is CASSFGYGDTEAFF. CDR3 coding DNA: TGTGCCAGCAGTTTCGGGTATGGGGACACTGAAGCTTTCTTT.

This sequence joins TRBV2 and TRBJ2-7; 8 bases are shared with TRBD2. Losses at the gene ends were 8 bases for V and 3 bases for J; bases not matched to a gene: 6. CDR1 and CDR2 (germline): SNHLY, FYNNEI. This CDR3 contains 13 residues. CDR3 DNA sequence: TGTGCCAGCGCCGGGACTAGTGGCTACGAGCAGTACGTC. Its translation is CASAGTSGYEQYV.

The chain carries TRBV30 and TRBJ2-2; a possible D gene is TRBD1 (5 bases). The ends were cut back, 0 bases at V and 1 base at J, with 15 bases in the middle. The CDR3 is 17 residues long. Looked up from germline, CDR1 is GTSNPN and CDR2 is SVGIG (reference sequence). CDR3: CAWSVLRGWGNTGELFF. CDR3 nucleotide sequence: TGTGCCTGGAGTGTACTTAGGGGTTGGGGGAACACCGGGGAGCTGTTTTTT.

The gene calls are TRBV5-8 and TRBJ1-4; no reliable D call. Germline V CDR1 and CDR2: SGHTS, YDEGEE. The CDR3 contains 15 residues. V lost 0 bases, J lost 4 bases, and 10 bases lay in between. The CDR3 coding sequence is TGTGCCAGCAGCTTGGGTGGAAGGTTTAATGAAAAACTGTTTTTT. It codes for CASSLGGRFNEKLFF.

This chain uses TRBV18 with TRBJ2-2, with 8 bases fitting TRBD1. The CDR3 runs 18 residues. From germline, CDR1 is KGHSH and CDR2 LQKENI. Unmatched junction bases numbered 6, after V lost 0 bases and J lost 0 bases. CDR3 coding DNA: TGTGCCAGCTCACCACCGTCGGGACAGGCAACGAACACCGGGGAGCTGTTTTTT. Its protein product is CASSPPSGQATNTGELFF.

The CDR3 region is CASSVGAFGGSYNEQFF. CDR3 in DNA: TGTGCCAGCAGCGTAGGAGCTTTTGGGGGCTCCTACAATGAGCAGTTCTTC. The V gene is TRBV9, the J gene TRBJ2-1; D could derive from TRBD1 or TRBD2 (5 bases each). Germline lookup yields CDR1 SGDLS and CDR2 YYNGEE. The CDR3 loop spans 17 amino acids. V dropped 0 bases and J dropped 0 bases, with 13 bases sitting between them.

This chain uses TRBV19 with TRBJ2-2, with no clear D. V dropped 6 bases and J dropped 6 bases, with 8 bases sitting between them. The CDR3 runs to 12 residues. CDR1 and CDR2 from the germline V gene are LNHDA and SQIVND (reference sequence). This CDR3 is CASRQWAGELFF. CDR3 coding DNA: TGTGCCAGTAGACAATGGGCCGGGGAGCTGTTTTTT.

This clone was counted between two and nine times. The chain employs TRBV15 and TRBJ1-5; D is unresolved. The germline V gene has CDR1 LNHNV and CDR2 YYDKDF (reference sequence). V lost 1 base to trimming and J lost 6 bases, with 7 bases between them. The CDR3 runs 13 residues. The CDR3 DNA reads as TGTGCCACCAGCAGAGGCCGGGGTCAGCCCCAGCATTTT. Translation: CATSRGRGQPQHF.

The genes are TRBV6-5 and TRBJ2-2, with TRBD2 as a possible D gene (6 bases). The V gene's germline CDR1 is MNHEY and CDR2 SVGAGI. The length of the CDR3 is 15 residues. V was trimmed by 6 bases and J by 5 bases, leaving 16 bases between them. The CDR3 loop is CASRTGTFVTGELFF. The CDR3 bases are TGTGCCAGCAGAACCGGGACTTTTGTAACCGGGGAGCTGTTTTTT.

The chain uses TRBV19 and TRBJ2-1; 9 bases line up with TRBD2. V lost 2 bases and J lost 7; bases outside the gene matches: 3. The CDR3 is made up of 14 amino acids. Germline-derived CDR1 and CDR2 are LNHDA and SQIVND (reference sequence). Here the CDR3 DNA reads TGTGCCAGTAGTATACTAGCGGGGTTAAATGAGCAGTTCTTC. Its protein product is CASSILAGLNEQFF.

Only one count was recorded for this clone. The chain employs TRBV2 and TRBJ1-4; 7 bases match TRBD1. After removal of 4 bases from V and 6 bases from J, the junction contained 14 bases not matched to a gene. The germline CDR1 and CDR2 sequences are SNHLY and FYNNEI. CDR3 length: 17 amino acids. Here the CDR3 reads CASSGRDSSTSYEKLFF. The DNA of the CDR3 is TGTGCCAGCAGTGGTCGGGACAGCTCAACCTCTTATGAAAAACTGTTTTTT.

The chain couples TRBV10-3 to TRBJ2-6; D call uncertain. The CDR3 length is 18 residues. The V end was cut by 0 bases, the J end by 0 bases, with 12 bases between. Germline V lookup: CDR1 ENHRY, CDR2 SYGVKD. The CDR3 loop is CAISESLLTDSGANVLTF. CDR3 nucleotide sequence: TGTGCCATCAGTGAGTCGCTTCTTACAGACTCTGGGGCCAACGTCCTGACTTTC.

The table lists this clone with a few counts. The genes are TRBV4-1 and TRBJ1-6, with 8 bases identical to TRBD1. J gave up 7 bases and V 0 bases, and 2 bases lay outside the gene matches. CDR1 and CDR2 (germline): MGHRA, YSYEKL. The CDR3 contains 15 residues. The CDR3 sequence: CASSQERQGNSPLHF. The CDR3 nucleotides read TGCGCCAGCAGCCAAGAACGACAGGGGAATTCACCCCTCCACTTT.